Below are 14 T cell receptor beta chains sequenced from a single sample in a study of blood T cell repertoires in COVID-19. Sequenced by immunoSEQ multiplex PCR; TCRdb stores in-frame clones only, minus some. The data show roughly 150,000 clones, 75% to 90% seen once. The sequenced sample was peripheral blood. The origin of the receptors is a woman of 80 years or more with active or convalescent COVID-19.

This clone was seen a single time. This chain connects TRBV10-3 to TRBJ2-1; possible D gene TRBD1, 5 bases. The CDR3 spans 14 residues. CDR1 and CDR2 (germline): ENHRY, SYGVKD. V shed 2 bases and J shed 0 bases, with 5 bases lying between them. DNA for the CDR3: TGTGCCATCAGTGAGGGGGCCTCCTACAATGAGCAGTTCTTC. Amino acid sequence: CAISEGASYNEQFF.

This clone was detected once. V is TRBV2 and J is TRBJ2-7; D not certain. V gave up 2 bases and J gave up 0 bases, with 8 bases separating them. The CDR3 consists of 14 residues. Germline V CDR1 and CDR2: SNHLY, FYNNEI. The CDR3 here is CASSETVLSYEQYF. CDR3 in DNA: TGTGCCAGCAGTGAAACGGTCCTCTCCTACGAGCAGTACTTC.

The CDR3, as DNA: TGTGCCAGCACCGAAGGTGCTTTCCTAGATGGCTACACCTTC. Amino acids: CASTEGAFLDGYTF. The rearrangement joins TRBV2 to TRBJ1-2; no firm D call. The germline gives CDR1 SNHLY, CDR2 FYNNEI. The V gene lost 7 bases and the J gene lost 6 bases, with 18 bases spanning the gap. CDR3 length: 14 amino acids.

The chain links TRBV5-1 to TRBJ1-6; unclear D gene. V was trimmed by 2 bases and J by 10 bases, leaving 13 bases between them. Germline loops: CDR1 SGHRS, CDR2 YFSETQ. The CDR3 runs 14 residues. CDR3 nucleotide sequence: TGCGCCAGCAGCTTTACGGGAATACCCTCACCCCTCCACTTT. Protein product: CASSFTGIPSPLHF.

This chain links TRBV4-3 with TRBJ2-2; no definite D call. Germline CDR1 reads LGHNA; CDR2 reads YSLEER. Trimming shortened V by 0 bases and J by 3 bases, and 11 bases separated the two germline ends. The CDR3 is made up of 16 amino acids. The CDR3 nucleotides read TGCGCCAGCAGCCAAGATAGGAGCAGACACACCGGGGAGCTGTTTTTT. It translates to CASSQDRSRHTGELFF.

This clone appeared once. V gene TRBV7-8 combines with J gene TRBJ1-1, with D possibly matching TRBD1 (5 bases). The germline CDR1 and CDR2 sequences are SGHVS and FQNEAQ. This CDR3 spans 15 amino acids. Trimming stripped 1 base from V and 3 bases from J, with 12 bases between. In nucleotides, the CDR3 is TGTGCCAGCAGCTTAGTAGACAGCTACTACACTGAAGCTTTCTTT. Protein sequence: CASSLVDSYYTEAFF.

DNA for the CDR3: TGTGCCAGCAGTTTTATCGGGGTTCCTGGCTACACCTTC. It translates to CASSFIGVPGYTF. This chain links TRBV12-3 or TRBV12-4 with TRBJ1-2, with D unresolved. The CDR3 contains 13 residues. V lost 3 bases and J 7 bases, leaving 12 bases between the germline ends.

This rearrangement joins TRBV27 to TRBJ1-1; D not resolved. The germline CDR1 and CDR2 sequences are MNHEY and SMNVEV (reference sequence). This CDR3 spans 13 amino acids. The germline V and J ends were trimmed by 3 bases and 11 bases, with 16 bases remaining between them. The CDR3 nucleotides are TGTGCCAGCAGTTTTACCCGGGGTGGGTGGGCTTTCTTT. Its protein is CASSFTRGGWAFF.

This clone has more than one count but fewer than ten. The chain links TRBV7-2 to TRBJ2-7; weak D call: TRBD2 (5 bases). Germline assignment: CDR1 SGHTA and CDR2 FQGNSA. V lost 5 bases to trimming and J lost 3 bases, with 17 bases between them. CDR3 length: 15 residues. This chain's CDR3 is CASSPREKGLYEQYF. The CDR3 region has the DNA TGTGCCAGCAGCCCGAGGGAGAAGGGTCTCTACGAGCAGTACTTC.

This chain joins TRBV7-3 and TRBJ1-1, with D unclear. CDR1 is SGHTA and CDR2 is FQGTGA in the germline V gene. Trimming pared 1 base from V and 0 bases from J, leaving 9 bases between. The CDR3 is made up of 15 amino acids. CDR3 DNA: TGTGCCAGCAGCTTAAGTGAGGCGGTGAACACTGAAGCTTTCTTT. It is translated as CASSLSEAVNTEAFF.

To note about this clone: This CDR3 is also generated by other DNA sequences in the sample. The chain recombines TRBV4-3 with TRBJ1-2, with 7 positions matching TRBD1. This CDR3 contains 12 residues. The V gene end was trimmed by 4 bases and the J gene end by 8 bases; junction bases not matched to a gene: 4. CDR1 is LGHNA, CDR2 YSLEER, per germline. The CDR3 loop is CASSLQGLGYTF. The DNA of the CDR3 is TGCGCCAGCAGCCTACAGGGGCTCGGCTACACCTTC.

A few counts support this clone. This chain links TRBV5-1 with TRBJ1-5; TRBD1 might be the D (6 bases). The CDR3 runs to 14 residues. Trimming took off 3 bases at V and 0 bases at J, with 7 bases between the two ends. Germline V gene data show CDR1 as SGHRS and CDR2 as YFSETQ. CDR3 amino acids: CASSWGPSNQPQHF. As DNA, the CDR3 is TGCGCCAGCAGCTGGGGGCCTAGCAATCAGCCCCAGCATTTT.

This clone was seen once. This chain links TRBV5-5 with TRBJ1-3; 9 bases align to TRBD1. The CDR3 spans 16 residues. The germline gives CDR1 SGHKS, CDR2 YYEKEE (reference sequence). The ends lost 6 bases at V and 0 bases at J; junction bases unmatched: 7. CDR3 nucleotides: TGTGCCAGCATCCCACAGGGGGCGGGCTCTGGAAACACCATATATTTT. Amino acids: CASIPQGAGSGNTIYF.

The genes are TRBV7-9 and TRBJ1-2, with 8 bases identical to TRBD1. This CDR3 has 13 residues. CDR1 and CDR2 (germline): SEHNR, FQNEAQ (reference sequence). After removal of 5 bases from V and 8 bases from J, the junction contained 7 bases not matched to a gene. CDR3 in amino acids: CASSNGQGLGYTF. The CDR3 region has the DNA TGTGCCAGCAGCAACGGACAGGGACTCGGCTACACCTTC.